One sample yielded the 26 T cell receptor beta chains listed below, sequenced in a study of shared clonotypes between healthy human individuals. Generated by immunoSEQ multiplex PCR, the TCRdb table keeps only in-frame clones and is missing some. The table lists roughly 320,000 clones, roughly 84% of them singletons, with about a sixth in the top ten. Sequencing was done on a sample of memory CD8+ T cells sorted from blood. As to subset: CD45RO+ cells pooled with CCR7-negative TemRA cells. The receptors were sampled from a man aged 18-30 years in good health.

The V gene is TRBV4-3, the J gene TRBJ2-2; tentatively, D is TRBD1 (5 bases). The CDR3 runs 14 residues. Trimming stripped 4 bases from V and 2 bases from J, with 8 bases between. CDR1 is LGHNA, CDR2 YSLEER, per germline. CDR3 sequence (DNA): TGCGCCAGCAGCCCTGGACAAAACACCGGGGAGCTGTTTTTT. Translated: CASSPGQNTGELFF.

Only one count was recorded for this clone. This CDR3 is also generated by other DNA sequences in the sample. This chain connects TRBV7-6 to TRBJ2-5; 7 bases map to TRBD1. Trimming removed 4 bases from V and 3 bases from J; junction bases left unmatched: 2. The CDR3 spans 13 residues. Germline assignment: CDR1 SGHVS and CDR2 FNYEAQ. CDR3 region: CASSWDREETQYF. Here the CDR3 DNA reads TGTGCCAGCAGCTGGGACAGAGAAGAGACCCAGTACTTC.

The chain carries TRBV6-5 and TRBJ2-5; D possibly corresponds to TRBD2 (5 bases). This CDR3 has 13 amino acids. Germline V gene sequence: CDR1 MNHEY, CDR2 SVGAGI. Trimming took 2 bases from V and 2 from J, leaving 6 bases between them. This CDR3 reads CASSYEGQETQYF. Here the CDR3 DNA reads TGTGCCAGCAGTTACGAGGGTCAAGAGACCCAGTACTTC.

This clone was counted a single time. The chain uses TRBV5-6 and TRBJ1-1; D not resolved. CDR1 SGHDT and CDR2 YYEEEE come from the germline V gene. The germline V and J ends were trimmed by 0 bases and 4 bases, with 16 bases remaining between them. The CDR3 runs 16 residues. CDR3: CASSLAPSGYGTEAFF. The CDR3 DNA sequence: TGTGCCAGCAGCTTGGCACCTTCGGGGTATGGCACTGAAGCTTTCTTT.

This clone was observed many times. The chain employs TRBV4-3 and TRBJ2-1, with a possible D match to TRBD1 (6 bases). Germline lookup yields CDR1 LGHNA and CDR2 YSLEER. This CDR3 is built from 14 residues. V was trimmed by 4 bases and J by 5 bases, leaving 12 bases between them. CDR3 in amino acids: CASSRDTQNNEQFF. The CDR3 nucleotides are TGCGCCAGCAGCCGGGACACCCAGAACAATGAGCAGTTCTTC.

The V call is TRBV11-2, the J call TRBJ1-4; D unresolved. CDR1 is SGHAT and CDR2 is FQNNGV in the germline V gene. Trimming took off 3 bases at V and 0 bases at J, with 8 bases between the two ends. The CDR3 contains 15 residues. The CDR3 sequence: CASSLPPATNEKLFF. The CDR3 DNA reads TGTGCCAGCAGCTTGCCACCGGCAACTAATGAAAAACTGTTTTTT. The entire variable domain, with the rest obtained from reference TRBV11-2 and TRBJ1-4, is as follows: EAGVAQSPRYKIIEKRQSVAFWCNPISGHATLYWYQQILGQGPKLLIQFQNNGVVDDSQLPKDRFSAERLKGVDSTLKIQPAKLEDSAVYLCASSLPPATNEKLFFGSGTQLSVL.

The chain has TRBV7-8 and TRBJ2-2; TRBD2 agrees at 9 bases. Germline V lookup: CDR1 SGHVS, CDR2 FQNEAQ. The CDR3 is 18 residues long. V lost 3 bases to trimming and J lost 6 bases; unmatched junction nucleotides: 14. The CDR3 nucleotides are TGTGCCAGCAGCTTGCCCGTCCGGGGCGCGGGAGGGCCCGGGGAGCTGTTTTTT. It codes for CASSLPVRGAGGPGELFF.

The chain carries TRBV5-1 and TRBJ1-3, with D tentatively TRBD1 (5 bases). CDR1 and CDR2 (germline): SGHRS, YFSETQ. Trimming removed 4 bases from V and 3 bases from J, with 11 bases in between. The CDR3 spans 14 residues. CDR3 loop: CASSPWTSGNTIYF. Here the CDR3 DNA reads TGCGCCAGCAGCCCCTGGACAAGTGGAAACACCATATATTTT.

Here the CDR3 DNA reads TGTGCCAGCAGTGCGGGGTCACAACATCAGCCCCAGCATTTT. Its protein is CASSAGSQHQPQHF. This chain joins TRBV9 and TRBJ1-5; D not certain. Looked up from germline, CDR1 is SGDLS and CDR2 is YYNGEE. The CDR3 loop spans 14 amino acids. Trimming removed 5 bases from V and 5 bases from J, with 14 bases in between.

The J gene is TRBJ1-5, the V gene TRBV30; D uncertain. The V end was cut by 0 bases, the J end by 0 bases, with 12 bases between. The V gene's germline CDR1 is GTSNPN and CDR2 SVGIG (reference sequence). The CDR3 runs 16 residues. The DNA for the CDR3 is TGTGCCTGGAGTGTACGGGCAGGTAATAGCAATCAGCCCCAGCATTTT. Its protein product is CAWSVRAGNSNQPQHF.

The chain joins TRBV6-6 to TRBJ1-1; no clear D gene. Germline V lookup: CDR1 MNHNY, CDR2 SVGAGI (reference sequence). The CDR3 consists of 11 residues. V lost 4 bases and J 9 bases, leaving 9 bases between the germline ends. This chain's CDR3 is CASSWTVKAFF. DNA of the CDR3: TGTGCCAGCAGTTGGACGGTCAAAGCTTTCTTT.

V usage is TRBV5-4 and J usage is TRBJ2-2; D not resolved. The CDR3 covers 14 residues. Germline V gene sequence: CDR1 SGHNT, CDR2 YYREEE (reference sequence). Trimming took 3 bases from V and 5 from J, leaving 11 bases between them. CDR3 sequence reads: CASSSFRPTGELFF. CDR3 nucleotides: TGTGCCAGCAGCTCTTTTAGGCCAACCGGGGAGCTGTTTTTT.

V is TRBV7-3 and J is TRBJ2-2; D possibly corresponds to TRBD2 (6 bases). Trimming removed 0 bases at V and 5 bases at J, with 13 bases between. Germline values: CDR1 SGHTA, CDR2 FQGTGA. There are 16 residues in the CDR3. The CDR3 sequence is CASSLTRGGATGELFF. Here the CDR3 DNA reads TGTGCCAGCAGCTTAACTCGGGGCGGGGCGACCGGGGAGCTGTTTTTT. Full variable domain (rest looked up from reference TRBV7-3 and TRBJ2-2): GAGVSQTPSNKVTEKGKYVELRCDPISGHTALYWYRQSLGQGPEFLIYFQGTGAADDSGLPNDRFFAVRPEGSVSTLKIQRTERGDSAVYLCASSLTRGGATGELFFGEGSRLTVL.

This clone has a handful of counts. This rearrangement joins TRBV11-2 to TRBJ2-7, with TRBD1 matching over 9 bases. Germline trimming cut 5 bases from V and 2 bases from J; bases unmatched to any gene: 4. Germline lookup yields CDR1 SGHAT and CDR2 FQNNGV. The CDR3 is made up of 14 amino acids. CDR3 DNA sequence: TGTGCCAGCAGCCGGACAGGGGACGCCTACGAGCAGTACTTC. It encodes CASSRTGDAYEQYF.

This chain connects TRBV7-8 to TRBJ2-7, with 12 bases matching TRBD2. The CDR3 has 15 residues. With 6 bases clipped from V and 1 base from J, the junction kept 4 bases outside the gene matches. Germline loops: CDR1 SGHVS, CDR2 FQNEAQ. The CDR3, as DNA: TGTGCCAGCAGTCAACTAGCGGGGGGTTCCTACGAGCAGTACTTC. Its translation is CASSQLAGGSYEQYF.

The chain links TRBV6-5 to TRBJ2-4; D is ambiguous. Between the trimmed V and J ends, which lost 3 bases and 0 bases, there was a span of 9 bases. CDR1 and CDR2 from the germline V gene are MNHEY and SVGAGI. The length of the CDR3 is 15 residues. The CDR3 nucleotides are TGTGCCAGCAGTTATTCGCCTTTAGCCAAAAACATTCAGTACTTC. As protein: CASSYSPLAKNIQYF.

The chain uses TRBV27 and TRBJ1-5, with TRBD1 identical over 8 bases. The CDR3 consists of 13 residues. Germline V CDR1 and CDR2: MNHEY, SMNVEV (reference sequence). The trim removed 6 bases at V and 4 bases at J, leaving 2 bases unmatched. In nucleotides, the CDR3 is TGTGCCAGCAGACGGACAGGGAATCAGCCCCAGCATTTT. Translating gives CASRRTGNQPQHF.

This rearrangement joins TRBV9 to TRBJ2-5; the match to TRBD1 covers 9 bases. The V segment lost 3 bases and the J segment 5 bases; nucleotides outside the gene matches: 8. Germline V gives CDR1 SGDLS, CDR2 YYNGEE. CDR3 size: 15 residues. Written as DNA, the CDR3 is TGTGCCAGCAGCGGCCAACAGGGGGCTCGGGAGACCCAGTACTTC. As protein: CASSGQQGARETQYF. Drawing the rest from reference TRBV9 and TRBJ2-5, the complete variable domain is DSGVTQTPKHLITATGQRVTLRCSPRSGDLSVYWYQQSLDQGLQFLIQYYNGEERAKGNILERFSAQQFPDLHSELNLSSLELGDSALYFCASSGQQGARETQYFGPGTRLLVL.

Points on this clone: This sample also contains other DNA sequences that code for the same CDR3. The CDR3 sequence is CASSSGLAGSYNEQFF. Here the CDR3 DNA reads TGCGCCAGCAGCTCGGGACTAGCGGGCTCCTACAATGAGCAGTTCTTC. The gene calls are TRBV5-1 and TRBJ2-1; TRBD2 matches at 12 bases. Germline CDR1 SGHRS, CDR2 YFSETQ. The CDR3 is 16 amino acids. Trimming at V came to 3 bases and at J to 0 bases, leaving 1 base not matched to a gene. Full variable domain (remainder filled in from reference TRBV5-1 and TRBJ2-1): KAGVTQTPRYLIKTRGQQVTLSCSPISGHRSVSWYQQTPGQGLQFLFEYFSETQRNKGNFPGRFSGRQFSNSRSEMNVSTLELGDSALYLCASSSGLAGSYNEQFFGPGTRLTVL.

CDR3: CASSLAAVSYNSPLHF. Here the CDR3 DNA reads TGTGCCAGCAGTTTAGCGGCGGTCTCCTATAATTCACCCCTCCACTTT. This chain links TRBV28 with TRBJ1-6; D is uncertain. The ends were cut back, 2 bases at V and 0 bases at J, with 8 bases in the middle. From germline, CDR1 is MDHEN and CDR2 SYDVKM. The CDR3 covers 16 residues.

The J gene is TRBJ2-1, the V gene TRBV19; D is uncertain. The V gene's germline CDR1 is LNHDA and CDR2 SQIVND (reference sequence). V was pared by 6 bases and J by 5 bases, with 11 bases between. CDR3 size: 13 residues. CDR3 in amino acids: CASSRTINNEQFF. The DNA for the CDR3 is TGTGCCAGTAGCAGGACCATAAACAATGAGCAGTTCTTC.

This clone was recorded only once. The chain has TRBV4-3 and TRBJ2-1, with D tentatively TRBD2 (5 bases). The V gene's germline CDR1 is LGHNA and CDR2 YSLEER. V was cut by 2 bases and J by 8 bases, with 7 bases left in between. The CDR3 loop spans 12 amino acids. The CDR3 nucleotides read TGCGCCAGCAGCCAATACGGGGATGAGCAGTTCTTC. It translates to CASSQYGDEQFF.

This clone was seen just once. CDR3 in amino acids: CASSDQTGSNQPQHF. In DNA, the CDR3 is TGTGCCAGCAGCGACCAGACTGGGAGCAATCAGCCCCAGCATTTT. The chain carries TRBV5-6 and TRBJ1-5; D not certain. The ends were cut back, 4 bases at V and 1 base at J, with 12 bases in the middle. This CDR3 is built from 15 residues. CDR1 and CDR2 (germline): SGHDT, YYEEEE.

This chain links TRBV4-1 with TRBJ2-7, with 7 nucleotides matching TRBD1. After removal of 0 bases from V and 2 bases from J, the junction contained 7 bases not matched to a gene. The germline V gene encodes CDR1 MGHRA and CDR2 YSYEKL. The CDR3 loop spans 16 amino acids. CDR3 DNA sequence: TGCGCCAGCAGCCAAGATCTCGGGACAGCTCCCTACGAGCAGTACTTC. As protein: CASSQDLGTAPYEQYF.

This chain links TRBV9 with TRBJ2-7, with 10 bases that match TRBD1. The germline gives CDR1 SGDLS, CDR2 YYNGEE. The V and J ends lost 3 bases and 3 bases, in that order; junction bases with no gene match: 9. This CDR3 has 16 residues. The CDR3 sequence is CASSEEAGTGDYEQYF. The CDR3 bases are TGTGCCAGCAGCGAGGAGGCCGGGACAGGGGACTACGAGCAGTACTTC.

This clone was seen at least ten times. The chain employs TRBV10-2 and TRBJ1-5; D remains unclear. CDR3 size: 13 residues. Deletions cut 6 bases from V and 7 bases from J, with 13 bases between. Germline CDR1 is WSHSY and CDR2 is SAAADI. The CDR3 bases are TGCGCCAGCAGCCGCGTTGAGAACCAGCCCCAGCATTTT. This sequence encodes CASSRVENQPQHF.